Following are 26 T cell receptor beta chains from one sample sequenced in a study of T cells after yellow fever vaccination. TCRdb processed the 5' RACE reads anew with MiXCR; each CDR3 protein has one entry. The data contain about 96,000 distinct CDR3 sequences, roughly 10% of them singletons. Sequences were derived from CD8+ T cells not binding an NS4B(214-222) dextramer, sorted from PBMCs, sampled more than 14 days after the first yellow fever vaccination. The receptors come from a man aged 18 to 30 who received the YFV17D yellow fever vaccine.

This clonotype was counted a few times. The chain uses TRBV12-3 or TRBV12-4 and TRBJ2-5; D is possibly TRBD1 (6 bases). Trimming took off 8 bases at V and 7 bases at J, with 17 bases between the two ends. The CDR3 has 13 amino acids. CDR3: CASSQGPGGTQYF. CDR3 nucleotide sequence: TGTGCCAGCTCGCAGGGGCCAGGCGGGACCCAGTACTTC.

Ten or more counts support this clonotype. This chain joins TRBV29-1 and TRBJ2-3; D not resolved. CDR3 size: 14 residues. The germline gives CDR1 SQVTM, CDR2 ANQGSEA. Trimming cost V 6 bases and J 5 bases, with 18 bases left between them. The DNA of the CDR3 is TGCAGCGTGGGCCCCGCGATGGACGAAGATACGCAGTATTTT. Translation: CSVGPAMDEDTQYF.

This clonotype was counted ten times or more. The genes are TRBV6-2 or TRBV6-3 and TRBJ2-3; D may be TRBD1 or TRBD2 (5 bases each). V was clipped by 4 bases and J by 1 base, with 18 bases between them. From germline, CDR1 is MNHEY and CDR2 SVGEGT. This CDR3 is built from 17 residues. The CDR3 DNA sequence: TGTGCCAGCAGTTCCCCACAGCTAGGGGACCGCACAGATACGCAGTATTTT. It specifies CASSSPQLGDRTDTQYF.

The V and J genes are TRBV7-3 and TRBJ2-1, with 9 bases lining up with TRBD2. V lost 4 bases and J lost 0; bases outside the gene matches: 4. This CDR3 region has 16 residues. CDR1 is SGHTA, CDR2 FQGTGA, per germline. DNA of the CDR3: TGTGCCAGCAGCTCCGCGGGGGGGCCCTCCTACAATGAGCAGTTCTTC. Its protein is CASSSAGGPSYNEQFF.

This clonotype was counted between two and nine times. This chain's CDR3 is CASSLSVSYEQYF. CDR3 nucleotides: TGTGCCAGCAGCCTTAGCGTCTCCTACGAGCAGTACTTC. J is TRBJ2-7 and V is TRBV7-9, with TRBD2 as a possible D gene (5 bases). The V gene lost 5 bases and the J gene lost 0 bases, with 8 bases spanning the gap. This CDR3 spans 13 amino acids. Germline V lookup: CDR1 SEHNR, CDR2 FQNEAQ (reference sequence).

This clonotype turned up a few times. J is TRBJ2-5 and V is TRBV18; D might be TRBD2 (5 bases). The germline V gene encodes CDR1 KGHSH and CDR2 LQKENI. CDR3 size: 14 residues. Trimming pared 2 bases from V and 5 bases from J, leaving 12 bases between. CDR3 bases: TGTGCCAGCTCACCAGCGGGCGTTCGGGAGACCCAGTACTTC. It is translated as CASSPAGVRETQYF.

Only a few counts were recorded for this clonotype. The V and J genes are TRBV6-1 and TRBJ2-1; 8 nucleotides line up with TRBD1. This CDR3 has 14 amino acids. Germline loops: CDR1 MNHNS, CDR2 SASEGT. CDR3 loop: CAAAWDRPGNEQFF. CDR3 bases: TGTGCAGCAGCCTGGGACAGGCCGGGCAATGAGCAGTTCTTC.

This clonotype was seen only a few times. This chain connects TRBV7-8 to TRBJ1-5; D is perhaps TRBD1 (5 bases). V gave up 0 bases and J gave up 4 bases, with 10 bases separating them. The CDR3 covers 15 residues. CDR1 is SGHVS and CDR2 is FQNEAQ in the germline V gene. The CDR3 loop is CASSLAGAGNQPQHF. The CDR3 DNA sequence: TGTGCCAGCAGCTTAGCCGGGGCGGGAAATCAGCCCCAGCATTTT.

V is TRBV5-5 and J is TRBJ1-6, with D possibly matching TRBD1 (5 bases). The CDR3 runs to 16 residues. CDR1 is SGHKS and CDR2 is YYEKEE in the germline V gene (reference sequence). The V end was cut by 4 bases, the J end by 7 bases, with 18 bases between. DNA for the CDR3: TGTGCCAGCAGCCATAATACAGGCGCCTTCAATTCACCCCTCCACTTT. This codes for CASSHNTGAFNSPLHF.

Ten or more counts support this clonotype. This sequence joins TRBV10-3 and TRBJ2-3; the match to TRBD1 covers 10 bases. V lost 3 bases and J lost 4; bases outside the gene matches: 7. The CDR3 is 16 amino acids. The germline V gene encodes CDR1 ENHRY and CDR2 SYGVKD. The CDR3 nucleotides are TGTGCCATCAGTGACGGGGACAGGGGTGACCCAGATACGCAGTATTTT. It is translated as CAISDGDRGDPDTQYF.

This clonotype was counted a few times. The rearrangement links TRBV27 to TRBJ1-6; 8 nucleotides align to TRBD1. Per germline, CDR1 MNHEY and CDR2 SMNVEV (reference sequence). J lost 5 bases, V lost 6 bases, and 6 bases had no gene match. This CDR3 is 15 amino acids long. The CDR3 region is CASSRTGQNNSPLHF. The CDR3 DNA follows: TGTGCCAGCAGCCGGACAGGGCAAAATAATTCACCCCTCCACTTT.

This clonotype was seen a few times. The CDR3 coding sequence is TGTGCCAGCAGTGGACAGGGTTTCTACGAGCAGTACTTC. Translation gives CASSGQGFYEQYF. This chain connects TRBV12-3 or TRBV12-4 to TRBJ2-7; 8 bases map to TRBD1. The CDR3 runs 13 residues. The junction had 3 bases not matched to a gene; V was cut back by 5 bases and J by 3 bases.

This clonotype was recorded at least ten times. V and J are TRBV29-1 and TRBJ2-2; tentative D call: TRBD2 (6 bases). CDR3 length: 13 amino acids. The V gene's germline CDR1 is SQVTM and CDR2 ANQGSEA. With 4 bases removed from V and 3 bases from J, the gap between germline ends came to 9 bases. CDR3 in amino acids: CSVVTGDTGELFF. CDR3 sequence (DNA): TGCAGCGTTGTAACGGGGGACACCGGGGAGCTGTTTTTT.

This clonotype appeared a few times. The chain joins TRBV7-2 to TRBJ2-4; 12 positions match TRBD2. CDR1 and CDR2 from the germline V gene are SGHTA and FQGNSA. V lost 5 bases and J lost 8; bases outside the gene matches: 13. The CDR3 has 17 amino acids. CDR3 coding DNA: TGTGCCAGCAGCCGACCGACTAGCGGGGGTGGGTGGGACATTCAGTACTTC. Translation gives CASSRPTSGGGWDIQYF.

The chain employs TRBV15 and TRBJ2-5; 15 nucleotides line up with TRBD2. The CDR3 covers 17 residues. In germline, CDR1 is LNHNV, CDR2 YYDKDF (reference sequence). Trimming at V came to 5 bases and at J to 2 bases, leaving 6 bases not matched to a gene. The CDR3 loop is CATSPRGTSGRQETQYF. As DNA, the CDR3 is TGTGCCACCAGCCCCCGAGGGACTAGCGGGAGGCAAGAGACCCAGTACTTC.

The sample holds many counts of this clonotype. The chain combines TRBV5-1 with TRBJ2-1; no definite D call. Trimming took 4 bases from V and 2 from J, leaving 13 bases between them. CDR3 size: 15 residues. The germline V gene has CDR1 SGHRS and CDR2 YFSETQ. CDR3 in amino acids: CASSLQLSPYNEQFF. The DNA for the CDR3 is TGCGCCAGCAGCCTTCAGCTAAGTCCCTACAATGAGCAGTTCTTC.

The chain uses TRBV27 and TRBJ2-7, with a weak D call TRBD1 (6 bases). Germline loops: CDR1 MNHEY, CDR2 SMNVEV (reference sequence). V gave up 5 bases and J gave up 7 bases, with 18 bases separating them. The CDR3 contains 14 residues. The CDR3 nucleotides are TGTGCCAGCAGTCCCCTCGACAGGACTGATGAGCAGTACTTC. Protein: CASSPLDRTDEQYF.

The rearrangement joins TRBV7-9 to TRBJ2-5; a weak D match, TRBD2 (6 bases). In germline, CDR1 is SEHNR, CDR2 FQNEAQ (reference sequence). This CDR3 region has 15 residues. With 5 bases removed from V and 1 base from J, the gap between germline ends came to 14 bases. CDR3 sequence (DNA): TGTGCCAGCAGCCCTAGGAGGGAACGCCAAGAGACCCAGTACTTC. Amino acid sequence: CASSPRRERQETQYF. Full variable domain (remainder filled in from reference TRBV7-9 and TRBJ2-5): DTGVSQNPRHKITKRGQNVTFRCDPISEHNRLYWYRQTLGQGPEFLTYFQNEAQLEKSRLLSDRFSAERPKGSFSTLEIQRTEQGDSAMYLCASSPRRERQETQYFGPGTRLLVL.

The chain links TRBV7-9 to TRBJ2-7, with D hard to call. The germline gives CDR1 SEHNR, CDR2 FQNEAQ (reference sequence). The CDR3 runs to 13 residues. V was shortened by 1 base and J by 0 bases, with 4 bases between the two germline ends. The CDR3 here is CASSLESSYEQYF. CDR3 bases: TGTGCCAGCAGCTTAGAGAGCTCCTACGAGCAGTACTTC.

In its sample, this clonotype was seen a few times. The V and J genes are TRBV7-9 and TRBJ1-6, with D unclear. This CDR3 has 12 residues. V was shortened by 1 base and J by 8 bases, with 3 bases between the two germline ends. Per germline, CDR1 SEHNR and CDR2 FQNEAQ (reference sequence). Written as DNA, the CDR3 is TGTGCCAGCAGCTTAGAACATTCACCCCTCCACTTT. It encodes CASSLEHSPLHF.

The chain couples TRBV4-1 to TRBJ1-5; D may be TRBD1 (5 bases). The CDR3 runs 12 residues. Per germline, CDR1 MGHRA and CDR2 YSYEKL. V lost 0 bases, J lost 12 bases, and 9 bases lay in between. CDR3 amino acids: CASSQDRVVQHF. The CDR3 DNA reads TGCGCCAGCAGCCAAGACAGGGTTGTCCAGCATTTT.

This clonotype was seen at least ten times. The chain links TRBV27 to TRBJ2-7; D tentatively reads TRBD1 or TRBD2 (5 bases each). CDR1 MNHEY and CDR2 SMNVEV come from the germline V gene (reference sequence). The V gene lost 4 bases and the J gene lost 3 bases, with 7 bases spanning the gap. The CDR3 extends over 12 amino acids. Written as DNA, the CDR3 is TGTGCCAGCAGTTGGGACGGCTACGAGCAGTACTTC. It translates to CASSWDGYEQYF.

This chain joins TRBV4-1 and TRBJ1-1; D is perhaps TRBD1 (5 bases). The CDR3 has 16 amino acids. Trimming took off 3 bases at V and 4 bases at J, with 18 bases between the two ends. CDR1 is MGHRA and CDR2 is YSYEKL in the germline V gene. The CDR3 DNA reads as TGCGCCAGCAGCCACTTTGTAGGGGATCGAGGCACTGAAGCTTTCTTT. This translates into CASSHFVGDRGTEAFF.

In this sample, this clonotype turned up many times. The junction and the germline gene differ at one end; a read error may be behind it. The J gene is TRBJ2-3, the V gene TRBV7-7; 12 positions match TRBD2. The germline V gene encodes CDR1 SSHAT and CDR2 FNYEAQ (reference sequence). The CDR3 spans 15 residues. The CDR3, as DNA: TGTGCTAGCAGCCCGGGACTAGCGGGTTCAGATACGCAGTATTTT. This gives the protein CASSPGLAGSDTQYF. The full variable domain, completed using reference TRBV7-7 and TRBJ2-3, is GAGVSQSPRYKVTKRGQDVTLRCDPISSHATLYWYQQALGQGPEFLTYFNYEAQPDKSGLPSDRFSAERPEGSISTLTIQRTEQRDSAMYRCASSPGLAGSDTQYFGPGTRLTVL.

This clonotype occurred many times. The gene calls are TRBV7-9 and TRBJ2-3, with 10 bases lining up with TRBD1. Germline V gene lookup returns CDR1 SEHNR and CDR2 FQNEAQ (reference sequence). The length of the CDR3 is 17 residues. Trimming cost V 2 bases and J 5 bases; bases outside gene matches: 10. The CDR3 is CASSLPRQGADRDTQYF. In DNA, the CDR3 is TGTGCCAGCAGCTTACCCCGACAGGGGGCTGATCGAGATACGCAGTATTTT.

This clonotype has more than one count but fewer than ten. J is TRBJ2-6 and V is TRBV6-2 or TRBV6-3; no reliable D call. Germline V gene data show CDR1 as MNHEY and CDR2 as SVGEGT. CDR3 length: 14 amino acids. Trimming shortened V by 7 bases and J by 0 bases, and 7 bases separated the two germline ends. CDR3 loop: CASKSSSGANVLTF. CDR3 DNA sequence: TGTGCCAGCAAGTCAAGCTCTGGGGCCAACGTCCTGACTTTC.